One TCR beta chain is described in this entry. This entry belongs to a study of blood T cell repertoires in COVID-19. Across the whole study: From the United States, Italy and Spain came samples of acute and convalescent COVID-19.

With 3 bases removed from V and 3 bases from J, the gap between germline ends came to 15 bases. The CDR3 is 15 residues long. CDR1 and CDR2 from the germline V gene are SGHRS and YFSETQ. Method: immunoSEQ multiplex PCR; TCRdb's copy keeps in-frame clones and lacks some. Here the sample spans a few hundred thousand clones, 86% being singletons. The sample was peripheral blood. V and J are TRBV5-1 and TRBJ1-2, with D tentatively TRBD1 (5 bases). This receptor was taken from a woman between 50 and 59 years old with acute or convalescent COVID-19. As DNA, the CDR3 is TGCGCCAGCAGCTGGGGGAGGGCCGAGGACTATGGCTACACCTTC. Protein sequence: CASSWGRAEDYGYTF.